This entry lists 4 T cell receptor beta chains sequenced from one sample in a study of blood T cells in healthy people across ages (dated by TCRdb to between 2014 and 2016). To prepare the library, 5' RACE was applied. This sample was sequenced with an Illumina HiSeq 2500. The second PCR ran for roughly 7 to 12 cycles and used a J-beta primer mix along with a sample-barcoded 5' primer. TCRdb's own reprocessing of the public reads used fastp at Q25 and MiXCR and kept productive beta chains. CDR3 protein sequences are deduplicated, and each keeps its most common genes and DNA. This sample comprises fewer than 2,000,000 distinct CDR3 sequences, about 31% of them detected only once. The top ten clones comprise about 11% of the sample. Sequenced: blood. The receptors originated from a woman in her twenties or thirties in good health.

V usage is TRBV20-1 and J usage is TRBJ1-5; D may be TRBD1 (6 bases). The V end was cut by 1 base, the J end by 7 bases, with 17 bases between. This CDR3 has 15 amino acids. Per germline, CDR1 DFQATT and CDR2 SNEGSKA (reference sequence). In DNA, the CDR3 is TGCAGTGCTAGAGGGGGACGACAGGAGGGGCAGCCCCAGCATTTT. Protein sequence: CSARGGRQEGQPQHF.

This clonotype was found a few times. The chain couples TRBV2 to TRBJ1-2, with D possibly TRBD1 on 6 matching bases. This CDR3 comprises 15 residues. V was trimmed by 4 bases and J by 3 bases, leaving 15 bases between them. Looked up from germline, CDR1 is SNHLY and CDR2 is FYNNEI. The CDR3 DNA reads TGTGCCAGCAGTGGGACCGGGACAACGGACTATGGCTACACCTTC. Protein: CASSGTGTTDYGYTF. The whole variable domain, filled in from reference TRBV2 and TRBJ1-2, reads EPEVTQTPSHQVTQMGQEVILRCVPISNHLYFYWYRQILGQKVEFLVSFYNNEISEKSEIFDDQFSVERPDGSNFTLKIRSTKLEDSAMYFCASSGTGTTDYGYTFGSGTRLTVV.

V and J are TRBV15 and TRBJ2-1, with 9 bases lining up with TRBD2. The CDR3 totals 13 residues. The germline V gene encodes CDR1 LNHNV and CDR2 YYDKDF (reference sequence). Unmatched junction bases numbered 11, after V lost 8 bases and J lost 12 bases. The CDR3 sequence: CATRGTSLTWQFF. The CDR3 bases are TGTGCCACCCGGGGGACTAGCCTGACCTGGCAGTTCTTC.

The chain is built from TRBV20-1 and TRBJ2-5, with 7 bases that match TRBD1. Per germline, CDR1 DFQATT and CDR2 SNEGSKA (reference sequence). This CDR3 region has 13 residues. Losses at the gene ends were 3 bases for V and 5 bases for J; bases not matched to a gene: 6. The DNA for the CDR3 is TGCAGTGCTAGCCAGGGGGTTTGGGAGACCCAGTACTTC. This sequence encodes CSASQGVWETQYF.